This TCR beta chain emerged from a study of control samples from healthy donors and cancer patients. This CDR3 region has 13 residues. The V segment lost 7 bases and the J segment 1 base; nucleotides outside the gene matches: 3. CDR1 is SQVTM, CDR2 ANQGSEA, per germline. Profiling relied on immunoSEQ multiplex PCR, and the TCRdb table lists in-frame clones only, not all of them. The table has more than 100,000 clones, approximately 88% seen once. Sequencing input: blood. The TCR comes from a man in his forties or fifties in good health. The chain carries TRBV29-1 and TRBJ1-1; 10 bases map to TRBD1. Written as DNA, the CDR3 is TGCAGCGCTGACAGGGGGCCGAACACTGAAGCTTTCTTT. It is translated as CSADRGPNTEAFF.